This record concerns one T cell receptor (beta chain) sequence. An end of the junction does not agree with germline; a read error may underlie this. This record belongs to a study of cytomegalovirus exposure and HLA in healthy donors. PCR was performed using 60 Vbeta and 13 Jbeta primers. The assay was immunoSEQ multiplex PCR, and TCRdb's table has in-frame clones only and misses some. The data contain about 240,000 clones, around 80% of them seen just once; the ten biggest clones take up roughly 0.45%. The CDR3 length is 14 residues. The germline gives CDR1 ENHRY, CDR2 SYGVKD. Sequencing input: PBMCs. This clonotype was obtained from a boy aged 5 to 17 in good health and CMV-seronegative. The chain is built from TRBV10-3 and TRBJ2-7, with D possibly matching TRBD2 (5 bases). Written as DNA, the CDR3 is TGTGCCACAAGGAGGTCAGAAAACCTCTACGGGCAGTACTTC. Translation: CATRRSENLYGQYF.